The entry that follows covers one T cell receptor beta chain sequence. Its antigen is currently unknown. TCRdb processed the reads anew with MiXCR; each CDR3 protein has one entry. The table shows approximately 910,000 distinct CDR3 sequences, with less than 35% occurring only once. With 1 base clipped from V and 3 bases from J, the junction kept 4 bases outside the gene matches. CDR3 size: 16 residues. The germline V gene has CDR1 MNHNY and CDR2 SVGAGI (reference sequence). The sample originates from a study of T cell repertoires in cytomegalovirus infection. Across the study: Both recently identified HLA-C-restricted and well-studied HLA-B-restricted CMV epitopes were used in the study. Both a matching HLA type and CMV infection were indicated by public TCR beta signatures.

Points from the study as a whole: CMV-specific TCR beta clonotypes restricted by HLA-C were the ones dominating the ex vivo response.

The specimen comprised cultured CD8+ T cells from PBMCs, sampled from culture after CMV antigen stimulation. The rearrangement joins TRBV6-6 to TRBJ1-2; 11 bases agree with TRBD1. The receptor was isolated from a human donor in good health (CMV status not recorded). Some clones in this sample may be carry-over from other donors' samples. CDR3 protein: CASSYYRTGGDYGYTF. CDR3 in DNA: TGTGCCAGCAGTTACTACCGGACAGGGGGCGACTATGGCTACACCTTC.